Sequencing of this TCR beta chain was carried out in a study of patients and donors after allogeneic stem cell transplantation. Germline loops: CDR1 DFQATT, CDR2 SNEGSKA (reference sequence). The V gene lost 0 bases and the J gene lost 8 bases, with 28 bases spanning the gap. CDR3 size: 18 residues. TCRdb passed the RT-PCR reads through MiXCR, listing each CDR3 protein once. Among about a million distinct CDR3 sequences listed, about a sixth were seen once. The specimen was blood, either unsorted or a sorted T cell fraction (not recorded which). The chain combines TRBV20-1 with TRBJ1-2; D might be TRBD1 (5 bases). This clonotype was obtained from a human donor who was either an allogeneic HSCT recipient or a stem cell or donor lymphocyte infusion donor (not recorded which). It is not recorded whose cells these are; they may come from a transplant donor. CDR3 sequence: CSARDPTGDSPRANGYTF. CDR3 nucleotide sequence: TGCAGTGCTAGAGACCCGACGGGGGACTCCCCCAGGGCTAACGGCTACACCTTC.